The next 14 T cell receptor beta chains were all read from a single sample in a study of blood T cell repertoires in COVID-19. This table comes from immunoSEQ multiplex PCR, and its TCRdb copy is limited to in-frame clones, with some not included. The sample carries around 26,000 clones, about 92% recorded once. Source material: peripheral blood. The receptor set was obtained from a man between 65 and 85 years old with active COVID-19.

This chain joins TRBV27 and TRBJ2-1; 9 bases agree with TRBD2. V shed 4 bases, J shed 7 bases, and the junction held 11 bases outside the gene matches. This CDR3 spans 16 amino acids. CDR1 and CDR2 from the germline V gene are MNHEY and SMNVEV (reference sequence). Here the CDR3 reads CASSSIFSGSGNEQFF. The DNA of the CDR3 is TGTGCCAGCAGTTCGATTTTTAGCGGGAGTGGAAATGAGCAGTTCTTC.

This clone has only one observation. The rearrangement links TRBV6-5 to TRBJ2-7; 9 bases are a match to TRBD2. This CDR3 region has 15 residues. In germline, CDR1 is MNHEY, CDR2 SVGAGI. V lost 4 bases and J lost 3; bases outside the gene matches: 7. CDR3 bases: TGTGCCAGCAGTTTCCAACTAGCGGGCCACTACGAGCAGTACTTC. Amino acid sequence: CASSFQLAGHYEQYF.

This chain joins TRBV20-1 and TRBJ1-5; D is perhaps TRBD1 (5 bases). CDR1 is DFQATT and CDR2 is SNEGSKA in the germline V gene (reference sequence). V shed 3 bases and J shed 4 bases, with 16 bases lying between them. The CDR3 has 15 residues. CDR3 nucleotides: TGCAGTGCTAGTGCGGGGGTAAGGGGAAATCAGCCCCAGCATTTT. Protein sequence: CSASAGVRGNQPQHF.

This sequence joins TRBV7-8 and TRBJ2-7, with 11 bases identical to TRBD2. Per germline, CDR1 SGHVS and CDR2 FQNEAQ. The CDR3 length is 16 residues. Trimming took 4 bases from V and 0 from J; bases not matched to a gene: 5. In nucleotides, the CDR3 is TGTGCCAGCAGCTCGGCTCTAGCGGGAGGCTCCTACGAGCAGTACTTC. Translation gives CASSSALAGGSYEQYF. Full variable domain (remainder filled in from reference TRBV7-8 and TRBJ2-7): GAGVSQSPRYKVAKRGQDVALRCDPISGHVSLFWYQQALGQGPEFLTYFQNEAQLDKSGLPSDRFFAERPEGSVSTLKIQRTQQEDSAVYLCASSSALAGGSYEQYFGPGTRLTVT.

V gene TRBV14 combines with J gene TRBJ2-1, with TRBD2 matching 8 bases. The CDR3 is made up of 17 amino acids. Per the germline V gene, CDR1 is SGHDN and CDR2 is FVKESK. Trimming removed 4 bases from V and 3 bases from J; junction bases left unmatched: 11. The CDR3 loop is CASSPRLAPLLYNEQFF. CDR3 sequence (DNA): TGTGCCAGCAGCCCACGACTAGCGCCCCTCCTCTACAATGAGCAGTTCTTC.

The genes are TRBV6-5 and TRBJ1-5; a possible D gene is TRBD1 (5 bases). V was trimmed by 11 bases and J by 1 base, leaving 18 bases between them. Per germline, CDR1 MNHEY and CDR2 SVGAGI. This CDR3 has 15 amino acids. The CDR3 spells CAASPGKGSNQPQHF. CDR3 bases: TGTGCCGCAAGCCCTGGGAAGGGGAGCAATCAGCCCCAGCATTTT.

V is TRBV4-1 and J is TRBJ1-5; TRBD1 aligns across 8 bases. Germline CDR1 is MGHRA and CDR2 is YSYEKL. Trimming cost V 0 bases and J 6 bases; bases outside gene matches: 7. The CDR3 has 16 amino acids. The CDR3 bases are TGCGCCAGCAGCCAAGAAAAATCAGGGGGCGGTCAGCCCCAGCATTTT. It encodes CASSQEKSGGGQPQHF.

The CDR3 DNA follows: TGTGCCAGCAGCTTGCCGGGGGGCGGTCCGGCAGATACGCAGTATTTT. Protein: CASSLPGGGPADTQYF. The gene calls are TRBV5-6 and TRBJ2-3; D possibly corresponds to TRBD2 (7 bases). The CDR3 has 16 residues. Germline V gene lookup returns CDR1 SGHDT and CDR2 YYEEEE. The ends were cut back, 1 base at V and 4 bases at J, with 16 bases in the middle.

The gene calls are TRBV5-1 and TRBJ2-7, with 8 bases that match TRBD2. The CDR3 extends over 16 amino acids. Trimming removed 0 bases from V and 5 bases from J; junction bases left unmatched: 10. CDR1 SGHRS and CDR2 YFSETQ come from the germline V gene. The CDR3: CASSLGPAGVRDEQYF. As DNA, the CDR3 is TGCGCCAGCAGCTTGGGGCCAGCGGGAGTTAGAGACGAGCAGTACTTC. The whole variable domain, filled in from reference TRBV5-1 and TRBJ2-7, reads KAGVTQTPRYLIKTRGQQVTLSCSPISGHRSVSWYQQTPGQGLQFLFEYFSETQRNKGNFPGRFSGRQFSNSRSEMNVSTLELGDSALYLCASSLGPAGVRDEQYFGPGTRLTVT.

The count of this clone is one. The J gene is TRBJ2-3, the V gene TRBV2; the D is unclear. The CDR3 has 15 residues. The ends were cut back, 6 bases at V and 2 bases at J, with 15 bases in the middle. CDR1 and CDR2 from the germline V gene are SNHLY and FYNNEI. The CDR3 sequence is CASRPMRLPTDTQYF. The CDR3 region has the DNA TGTGCCAGCAGACCAATGAGACTGCCCACAGATACGCAGTATTTT.

The sample holds one count of this clone. CDR3 in amino acids: CASSPRRQETQYF. The CDR3 coding sequence is TGTGCCAGCAGCCCGCGTCGGCAAGAGACCCAGTACTTC. The chain joins TRBV27 to TRBJ2-5; D unclear. The CDR3 has 13 amino acids. Germline V gene lookup returns CDR1 MNHEY and CDR2 SMNVEV (reference sequence). V lost 6 bases and J 2 bases, leaving 10 bases between the germline ends.

The chain joins TRBV9 to TRBJ2-7; perhaps TRBD1 as D (5 bases). V lost 4 bases and J 2 bases, leaving 13 bases between the germline ends. The CDR3 totals 14 residues. Germline CDR1 and CDR2: SGDLS and YYNGEE. The CDR3 loop reads CASSKFDSTYEQYF. CDR3 coding DNA: TGTGCCAGCAGCAAATTCGACAGCACCTACGAGCAGTACTTC.

J is TRBJ1-5 and V is TRBV6-7, with 7 bases identical to TRBD1. TRBV6-7 is an ORF, and what it does is uncertain. V shed 11 bases and J 0 bases; nucleotides not matched to a gene: 13. The CDR3 is 16 residues long. For the CDR3, the DNA is TGTGCCCGTAAATACAGGGGTAGAGGTAGCAATCAGCCCCAGCATTTT. It is translated as CARKYRGRGSNQPQHF.

The CDR3 sequence is CASSYSDSTGYEQYF. DNA of the CDR3: TGTGCCAGCAGTTACTCGGACTCTACTGGCTACGAGCAGTACTTC. The chain links TRBV6-5 to TRBJ2-7, with D possibly TRBD2 on 5 matching bases. Per germline, CDR1 MNHEY and CDR2 SVGAGI. The CDR3 extends over 15 amino acids. Trimming pared 0 bases from V and 3 bases from J, leaving 12 bases between.